The clone carrying this T cell receptor (beta chain) has a count of ten or more. Per germline, CDR1 MNHEY and CDR2 SVGAGI. The CDR3 covers 16 residues. With 0 bases removed from V and 5 bases from J, the gap between germline ends came to 15 bases. This specimen comes from a study of identical twins. With template switching, a universal primer site was added, and the cDNA carried unique molecular identifiers. One entry per CDR3 protein results from TCRdb running MiXCR on the 5' RACE reads. The sample records 450,000 to 650,000 distinct CDR3 sequences, over 8.5% being singletons. The same data also went into a second study, on yellow fever vaccine responses in identical twins. That investigation notes: Twins reportedly had a vaccine T cell response that seemed partly convergent, partly personalized.

The rearrangement uses TRBV6-5 and TRBJ2-3; D is possibly TRBD1 (6 bases). The sequenced sample consisted of PBMCs. This clonotype was sampled from a woman aged 18-35 years in good health. CDR3 DNA: TGTGCCAGCAGTTACTCGCGACAGGTCACAGGAGATACGCAGTATTTT. Its protein is CASSYSRQVTGDTQYF.